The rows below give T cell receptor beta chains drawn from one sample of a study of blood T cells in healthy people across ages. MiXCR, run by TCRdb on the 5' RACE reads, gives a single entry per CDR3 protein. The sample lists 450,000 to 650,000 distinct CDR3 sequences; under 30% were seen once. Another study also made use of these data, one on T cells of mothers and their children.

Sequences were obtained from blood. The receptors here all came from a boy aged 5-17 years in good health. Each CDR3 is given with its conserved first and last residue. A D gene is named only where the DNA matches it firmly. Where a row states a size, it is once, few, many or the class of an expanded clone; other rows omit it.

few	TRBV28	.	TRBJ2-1	TGTGCCAGCAGTTTATTAAGTGGGAGAAGCCTCAATGAGCAGTTCTTC	CASSLLSGRSLNEQFF
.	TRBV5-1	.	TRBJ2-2	TGCGCCAGCAGCTTGAATATTGGCCCGAACACCGGGGAGCTGTTTTTT	CASSLNIGPNTGELFF
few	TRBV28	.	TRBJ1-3	TGTGCCAGCAGTTTTGGGGGGTCGAATCAAAGAAACACCATATATTTT	CASSFGGSNQRNTIYF
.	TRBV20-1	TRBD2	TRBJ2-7	TGCAGTGCTGAACCTAGCGGCCTCGAGCAGTACTTC	CSAEPSGLEQYF
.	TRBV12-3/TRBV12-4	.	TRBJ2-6	TGTGCCAGCAGCTTGGACCGATTAAGCCTCTGGGCCAACGTCCTGACTTTC	CASSLDRLSLWANVLTF
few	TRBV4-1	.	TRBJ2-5	TGCGCCAGCAGCCAAGATAGGGGGGCCAACGTCGTAGAGACCCAGTACTTC	CASSQDRGANVVETQYF
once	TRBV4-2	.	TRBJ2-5	TGTGCCAGCAGCCAAGAAGCTTACAGGCAGTACCAAGAGACCCAGTACTTC	CASSQEAYRQYQETQYF
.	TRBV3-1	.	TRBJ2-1	TGTGCCAGCAGCCAAGCAGGACTAACGGCCTCCTACAATGAGCAGTTCTTC	CASSQAGLTASYNEQFF
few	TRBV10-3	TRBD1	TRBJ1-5	TGTGCCATCAGTGAAGTAAGGACAGGGATATTTCAGCCCCAGCATTTT	CAISEVRTGIFQPQHF
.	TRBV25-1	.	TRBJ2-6	TGTGCCAGCAGTATAGGGGCCAACGTCCTGACTTTC	CASSIGANVLTF
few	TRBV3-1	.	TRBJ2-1	TGTGCCAGCAGCCAGGAACTAGTTGAGGAGCAGTTCTTC	CASSQELVEEQFF
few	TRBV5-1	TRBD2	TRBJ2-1	TGCGCCAGCAGCTCGGAGAGCGGGGGGGTAAATGAGCAGTTCTTC	CASSSESGGVNEQFF
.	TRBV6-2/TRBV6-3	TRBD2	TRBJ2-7	TGTGCCAGCAGATCGCTAGCGGGCCCCATCTACGAGCAGTACTTC	CASRSLAGPIYEQYF
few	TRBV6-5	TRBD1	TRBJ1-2	TGTGCCAGCAGCCAATACAGGGGGTCATATGGCTACACCTTC	CASSQYRGSYGYTF
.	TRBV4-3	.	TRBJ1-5	TGCGCCAGCAGCCCAGTGTGGTCCGCAAGGGGCTCTTTCAATCAGCCCCAGCATTTT	CASSPVWSARGSFNQPQHF
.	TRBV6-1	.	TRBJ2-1	TGTGCCACCCAACCTGGGGCAGAGCAGTTCTTC	CATQPGAEQFF
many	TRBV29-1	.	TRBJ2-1	TGCAGCGTTGAAGATCCTCGCTACGCCTACAATGAGCAGTTCTTC	CSVEDPRYAYNEQFF
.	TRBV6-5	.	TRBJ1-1	TGTGCCAGCAGTTACGGGCCCCGAGCTTTCTTT	CASSYGPRAFF
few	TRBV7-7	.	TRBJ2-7	TGTGCTAGCAGCTTATCAGAGGGGACCTACGAGCAGTACTTC	CASSLSEGTYEQYF
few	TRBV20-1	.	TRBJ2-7	TGCAGTGCTAGGAGGACCTGGGAGGTCGAGCAGTACTTC	CSARRTWEVEQYF
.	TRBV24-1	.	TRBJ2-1	TGTGCCACCAGCGCAGTTAATACGCACAATGAGCAGTTCTTC	CATSAVNTHNEQFF
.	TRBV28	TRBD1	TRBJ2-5	TGTGCCAGTTCCGGACAGGGCCCGGGGGCCCAGTACTTC	CASSGQGPGAQYF
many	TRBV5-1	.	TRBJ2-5	TGTGCCAGCAGTCCGGGGACTCTCCAAGAGACCCAGTACTTC	CASSPGTLQETQYF
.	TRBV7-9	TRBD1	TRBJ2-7	TGTGCCAGCAGCCCGGGACAGGGTAATTACGACGAGCAGTACTTC	CASSPGQGNYDEQYF
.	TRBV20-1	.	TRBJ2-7	TGCAGTGCTAGATCCGGAAAAATCCCAACCTACGAGCAGTACTTC	CSARSGKIPTYEQYF
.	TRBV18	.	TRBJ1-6	TGTGCCAGCTCACCCAACCGCTTGCGGTCCCTCCACTTT	CASSPNRLRSLHF
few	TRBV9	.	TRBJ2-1	TGTGCCAGCAGCGTAGAAGGGGGGATGGACAATGAGCAGTTCTTC	CASSVEGGMDNEQFF
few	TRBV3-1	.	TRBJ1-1	TGTGCCAGCAGCCTTCTGGATACGAACACTGAAGCTTTCTTT	CASSLLDTNTEAFF
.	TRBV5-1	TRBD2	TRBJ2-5	TGCGCCAGCAGCGGCAGGACTAGCCTGGAGACCCAGTACTTC	CASSGRTSLETQYF
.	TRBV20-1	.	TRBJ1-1	TGCAGTGCTAGAGTCCAGGGTAAGGGGAGTACTGAAGCTTTCTTT	CSARVQGKGSTEAFF
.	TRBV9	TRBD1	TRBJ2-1	TGTGCCAGCAGCTCTCGGACAGGGACCAATGAGCAGTTCTTC	CASSSRTGTNEQFF
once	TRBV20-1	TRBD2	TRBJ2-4	TGCAGTGTGAGACTAGCGGTCGGTAGGGAGGCCAAAAACATTCAGTACTTC	CSVRLAVGREAKNIQYF
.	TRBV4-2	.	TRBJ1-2	TGTGCCAGCAGCCAACCCAAGACAGTTCGGAGGGACTATGGCTACACCTTC	CASSQPKTVRRDYGYTF
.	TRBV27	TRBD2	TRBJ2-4	TGTGCCAGCAGTTCTGTAGCGGGGGGCCTGGGCGACATTCAGTACTTC	CASSSVAGGLGDIQYF
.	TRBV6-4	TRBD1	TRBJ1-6	TGTGCCAGCAGTAAGGGACAGGGGTGGAATTCACCCCTCCACTTT	CASSKGQGWNSPLHF
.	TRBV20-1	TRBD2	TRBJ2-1	TGCAGTGGACACCATAGGACTAGCCATTACAATGAGCAGTTCTTC	CSGHHRTSHYNEQFF
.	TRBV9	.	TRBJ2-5	TGTGCCAGCAGCGCCGGGGTAGGGGCCCAAGAGACCCAGTACTTC	CASSAGVGAQETQYF
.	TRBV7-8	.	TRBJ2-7	TGTGCCAGCAGCTCGCGAGAGGGAGCCTACGAGCAGTACTTC	CASSSREGAYEQYF